A single sample is the source of the 23 T cell receptor beta chains below, sequenced in a study of T cell responses to AZD1222 COVID-19 vaccine. The assay was immunoSEQ multiplex PCR, and TCRdb's table has in-frame clones only and misses some. Of roughly 77,000 clones detected, 90% appear once; the ten largest clones hold around 3.4%. The sequencing here drew on peripheral blood, taken 28 days after the second AZD1222 dose. The receptors stem from an adult who received the AZD1222 COVID-19 vaccine.

V is TRBV2 and J is TRBJ1-5, with D perhaps TRBD1 (5 bases). Germline loops: CDR1 SNHLY, CDR2 FYNNEI. The CDR3 has 15 residues. Deletions cut 7 bases from V and 1 base from J, with 14 bases between. This CDR3 is CASNLRAGSNQPQHF. In nucleotides, the CDR3 is TGTGCCAGCAACCTACGGGCAGGGAGCAATCAGCCCCAGCATTTT.

This chain links TRBV10-2 with TRBJ2-3, with 10 bases fitting TRBD2. The CDR3 has 16 residues. The germline CDR1 and CDR2 sequences are WSHSY and SAAADI. V lost 6 bases to trimming and J lost 2 bases; unmatched junction nucleotides: 8. CDR3 protein: CASRPGTSVDTDTQYF. CDR3 in DNA: TGCGCCAGCAGACCCGGGACTAGCGTAGACACAGATACGCAGTATTTT.

This chain connects TRBV28 to TRBJ1-1; D is ambiguous. Trimming took 6 bases from V and 1 from J, leaving 15 bases between them. This CDR3 is 15 amino acids long. In germline, CDR1 is MDHEN, CDR2 SYDVKM. CDR3 sequence reads: CASSPGSSGNTEAFF. The CDR3 DNA reads as TGTGCCAGCAGCCCCGGGTCAAGCGGGAACACTGAAGCTTTCTTT.

This chain joins TRBV7-9 and TRBJ2-2; 10 bases map to TRBD1. The CDR3 runs 18 residues. Germline lookup yields CDR1 SEHNR and CDR2 FQNEAQ (reference sequence). Trimming at V came to 2 bases and at J to 1 base, leaving 7 bases not matched to a gene. For the CDR3, the DNA is TGTGCCAGCAGCTTATTATCCGGACAGGGGGGGAACACCGGGGAGCTGTTTTTT. Translating it yields CASSLLSGQGGNTGELFF.

This clone is a singleton in its sample. V gene TRBV6-2 or TRBV6-3 combines with J gene TRBJ2-3, with 8 bases lining up with TRBD1. The length of the CDR3 is 16 residues. Germline V gene lookup returns CDR1 MNHEY and CDR2 SVGEGT. J lost 0 bases, V lost 4 bases, and 6 bases had no gene match. The CDR3 sequence is CASSSWTGRSTDTQYF. In DNA, the CDR3 is TGTGCCAGCAGTTCCTGGACAGGGAGAAGCACAGATACGCAGTATTTT.

The chain's CDR3 is CASSGTRAGYGYTF. The CDR3, as DNA: TGTGCCAGCTCCGGGACACGGGCGGGCTATGGCTACACCTTC. The chain recombines TRBV6-5 with TRBJ1-2; tentatively, D is TRBD1 (6 bases). The CDR3 runs 14 residues. With 8 bases removed from V and 4 bases from J, the gap between germline ends came to 17 bases. CDR1 is MNHEY, CDR2 SVGAGI, per germline.

The rearrangement links TRBV11-3 to TRBJ2-1; 11 bases map to TRBD2. The CDR3 has 14 residues. Germline V gene sequence: CDR1 SGHNT, CDR2 YENEEA. V lost 6 bases, J lost 10 bases, and 8 bases stayed unmatched. The CDR3 protein is CASRVAGGAREQFF. CDR3 DNA sequence: TGTGCCAGCAGAGTAGCGGGAGGGGCACGCGAGCAGTTCTTC.

On this clone: Distinct nucleotide sequences in the sample also encode this CDR3. J is TRBJ1-1 and V is TRBV5-5; D is unclear. The ends were cut back, 0 bases at V and 4 bases at J, with 7 bases in the middle. CDR3 length: 13 residues. Germline V gives CDR1 SGHKS, CDR2 YYEKEE (reference sequence). CDR3 DNA sequence: TGTGCCAGCAGCTTGGCTGTCGGCACTGAAGCTTTCTTT. Protein sequence: CASSLAVGTEAFF.

The gene calls are TRBV23-1 and TRBJ2-7; D is possibly TRBD1 (6 bases). TRBV23-1 qualifies as an ORF whose function is uncertain. V gave up 11 bases and J gave up 0 bases, with 20 bases separating them. The CDR3 spans 15 residues. The CDR3 DNA is TGCGCCCGCGAACGGAAACAGGGATTCTCCTACGAGCAGTACTTC. It yields the protein CARERKQGFSYEQYF.

CDR3 loop: CASSGTSGSTDTQYF. The CDR3 DNA follows: TGTGCCAGCAGCGGTACTAGCGGGAGCACAGATACGCAGTATTTT. The chain carries TRBV13 and TRBJ2-3; 9 bases are shared with TRBD2. V gave up 5 bases and J gave up 0 bases; unmatched junction bases: 3. Germline V gene data show CDR1 as PRHDT and CDR2 as FYEKMQ (reference sequence). There are 15 residues in the CDR3.

This sequence joins TRBV5-8 and TRBJ1-1, with D uncertain. CDR1 SGHTS and CDR2 YDEGEE come from the germline V gene. The V end lost 4 bases, the J end lost 1 base, and 14 bases lay between the germline ends. This CDR3 is 15 amino acids long. The chain's CDR3 is CASSPWRQANTEAFF. CDR3 bases: TGTGCCAGCAGCCCCTGGAGACAAGCGAACACTGAAGCTTTCTTT.

This chain uses TRBV12-3 or TRBV12-4 with TRBJ2-1; D is undetermined. This CDR3 is 13 amino acids long. Trimming left V 7 bases short and J 1 base short, with 8 bases between. CDR3 nucleotide sequence: TGTGCCAGCACTAAAGGGTCCTACAATGAGCAGTTCTTC. The encoded protein is CASTKGSYNEQFF.

This clone was counted only a few times. The J gene is TRBJ2-2, the V gene TRBV5-1; tentative D call: TRBD1 (6 bases). V was pared by 2 bases and J by 3 bases, with 11 bases between. CDR3 length: 15 residues. The V gene's germline CDR1 is SGHRS and CDR2 YFSETQ. CDR3 sequence reads: CASSLRTVDTGELFF. In DNA, the CDR3 is TGCGCCAGCAGCTTAAGGACAGTGGACACCGGGGAGCTGTTTTTT.

In DNA form, the CDR3 reads TGTGCCAGCAGCTTGGGGGTTCTACCTAATTCACCCCTCCACTTT. Protein product: CASSLGVLPNSPLHF. This chain uses TRBV5-5 with TRBJ1-6; D call uncertain. Germline lookup yields CDR1 SGHKS and CDR2 YYEKEE (reference sequence). The CDR3 length is 15 residues. V shed 0 bases and J shed 6 bases, with 10 bases lying between them. The full variable domain, completed using reference TRBV5-5 and TRBJ1-6, is DAGVTQSPTHLIKTRGQQVTLRCSPISGHKSVSWYQQVLGQGPQFIFQYYEKEERGRGNFPDRFSARQFPNYSSELNVNALLLGDSALYLCASSLGVLPNSPLHFGNGTRLTVT.

This sequence joins TRBV6-2 or TRBV6-3 and TRBJ1-1; no clear D. CDR3 length: 13 amino acids. The germline gives CDR1 MNHEY, CDR2 SVGEGT. Trimming removed 0 bases at V and 6 bases at J, with 8 bases between. CDR3 protein: CASSYSSSPEAFF. The CDR3 nucleotides are TGTGCCAGCAGTTACTCGAGCAGCCCTGAAGCTTTCTTT.

The genes are TRBV24-1 and TRBJ2-5; weak D call: TRBD2 (5 bases). The germline gives CDR1 KGHDR, CDR2 SFDVKD. CDR3 length: 13 amino acids. Trimming removed 4 bases from V and 5 bases from J, with 10 bases in between. The DNA for the CDR3 is TGTGCCACCAGTGAGGACTCGAGGGAGACCCAGTACTTC. Residues: CATSEDSRETQYF.

This chain links TRBV2 with TRBJ1-4; 8 bases line up with TRBD1. The CDR3 sequence is 13 residues long. Germline lookup yields CDR1 SNHLY and CDR2 FYNNEI. Trimming took 5 bases from V and 8 from J; bases not matched to a gene: 4. DNA for the CDR3: TGTGCCAGCAGTAGGACAGGGAGAGAAAAACTGTTTTTT. Translating gives CASSRTGREKLFF.

CDR3: CASSTRVGDYGYTF. CDR3 bases: TGTGCCAGCAGTACCCGCGTGGGAGACTATGGCTACACCTTC. The chain employs TRBV6-5 and TRBJ1-2; D remains ambiguous. The CDR3 has 14 residues. Germline V gene sequence: CDR1 MNHEY, CDR2 SVGAGI. Deletions cut 5 bases from V and 3 bases from J, with 13 bases between.

The chain couples TRBV4-1 to TRBJ2-7; possibly TRBD2 for D (5 bases). The germline V and J ends were trimmed by 3 bases and 3 bases, with 12 bases remaining between them. Germline assignment: CDR1 MGHRA and CDR2 YSYEKL. The CDR3 extends over 14 amino acids. DNA of the CDR3: TGCGCCAGCAGCCAGGAATGGACTGGCTACGAGCAGTACTTC. Translating it yields CASSQEWTGYEQYF.

The rearrangement joins TRBV9 to TRBJ1-1; D gene uncertain. Germline values: CDR1 SGDLS, CDR2 YYNGEE. CDR3 length: 14 amino acids. V lost 3 bases and J lost 1, with 10 bases in between. Written as DNA, the CDR3 is TGTGCCAGCAGCGAAGGGTTCGAGAACACTGAAGCTTTCTTT. Protein: CASSEGFENTEAFF. The variable domain in full, with the rest retrieved from reference TRBV9 and TRBJ1-1, is DSGVTQTPKHLITATGQRVTLRCSPRSGDLSVYWYQQSLDQGLQFLIQYYNGEERAKGNILERFSAQQFPDLHSELNLSSLELGDSALYFCASSEGFENTEAFFGQGTRLTVV.

The chain carries TRBV27 and TRBJ1-1, with D perhaps matching TRBD1 (5 bases). This CDR3 spans 14 amino acids. CDR1 MNHEY and CDR2 SMNVEV come from the germline V gene (reference sequence). Trimming took off 5 bases at V and 3 bases at J, with 13 bases between the two ends. The CDR3 region is CASSVLGRDTEAFF. The CDR3 DNA reads as TGTGCCAGCAGTGTATTGGGCAGGGACACTGAAGCTTTCTTT.

V usage is TRBV5-6 and J usage is TRBJ1-4, with D possibly matching TRBD1 (6 bases). The CDR3 covers 16 residues. Deletions cut 1 base from V and 5 bases from J, with 15 bases between. From germline, CDR1 is SGHDT and CDR2 YYEEEE. As DNA, the CDR3 is TGTGCCAGCAGCTTGAGGGTCCAGGGGCCCAATGAAAAACTGTTTTTT. Translation: CASSLRVQGPNEKLFF.

The chain has TRBV7-9 and TRBJ2-7; D remains unclear. CDR1 is SEHNR and CDR2 is FQNEAQ in the germline V gene (reference sequence). Trimming shortened V by 1 base and J by 1 base, and 14 bases separated the two germline ends. The length of the CDR3 is 16 residues. The CDR3 is CASSLDKSSASYEQYF. DNA of the CDR3: TGTGCCAGCAGCTTAGATAAAAGTAGTGCGTCCTACGAGCAGTACTTC.